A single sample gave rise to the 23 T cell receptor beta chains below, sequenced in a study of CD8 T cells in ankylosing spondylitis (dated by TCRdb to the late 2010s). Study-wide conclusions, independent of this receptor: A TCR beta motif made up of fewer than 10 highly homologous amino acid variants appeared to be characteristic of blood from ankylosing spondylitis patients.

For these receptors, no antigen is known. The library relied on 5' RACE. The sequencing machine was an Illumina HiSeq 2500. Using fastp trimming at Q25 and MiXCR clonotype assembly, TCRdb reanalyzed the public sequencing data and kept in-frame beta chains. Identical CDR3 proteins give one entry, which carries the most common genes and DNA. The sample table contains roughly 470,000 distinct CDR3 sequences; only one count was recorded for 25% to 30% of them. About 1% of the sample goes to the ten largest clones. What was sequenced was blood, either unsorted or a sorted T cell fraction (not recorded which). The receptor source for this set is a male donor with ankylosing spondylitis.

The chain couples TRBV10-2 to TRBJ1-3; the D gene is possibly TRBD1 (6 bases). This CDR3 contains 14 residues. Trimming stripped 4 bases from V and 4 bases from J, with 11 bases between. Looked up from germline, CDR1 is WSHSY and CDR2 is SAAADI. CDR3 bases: TGCGCCAGCAGTGCAACAGGGAACGGAAACACCATATATTTT. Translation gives CASSATGNGNTIYF.

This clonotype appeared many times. The CDR3 protein is CASSFSQAPLHF. The CDR3 bases are TGTGCCAGCAGTTTTTCTCAAGCACCCCTCCACTTT. The chain has TRBV27 and TRBJ1-6; no clear D. Trimming took 3 bases from V and 11 from J, leaving 8 bases between them. The germline CDR1 and CDR2 sequences are MNHEY and SMNVEV (reference sequence). CDR3 length: 12 residues.

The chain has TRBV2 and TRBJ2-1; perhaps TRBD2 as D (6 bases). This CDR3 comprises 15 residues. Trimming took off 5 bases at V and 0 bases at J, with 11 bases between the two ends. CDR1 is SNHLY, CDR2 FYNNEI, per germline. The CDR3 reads CASSPLANSYNEQFF. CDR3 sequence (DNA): TGTGCCAGCAGTCCTCTAGCGAACTCCTACAATGAGCAGTTCTTC.

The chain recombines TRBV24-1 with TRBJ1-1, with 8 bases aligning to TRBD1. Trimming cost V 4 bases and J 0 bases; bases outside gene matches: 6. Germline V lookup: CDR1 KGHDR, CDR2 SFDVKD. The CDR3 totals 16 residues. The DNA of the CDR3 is TGTGCCACCAGTGAGGGGGGGACAGGAATGAACACTGAAGCTTTCTTT. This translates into CATSEGGTGMNTEAFF.

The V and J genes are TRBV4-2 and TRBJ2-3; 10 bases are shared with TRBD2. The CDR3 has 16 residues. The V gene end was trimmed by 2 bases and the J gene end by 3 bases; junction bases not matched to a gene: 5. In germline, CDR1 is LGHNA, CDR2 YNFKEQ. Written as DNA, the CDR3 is TGTGCCAGCAGCCAAAAGGCTAGCGGGAGTACAGATACGCAGTATTTT. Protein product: CASSQKASGSTDTQYF.

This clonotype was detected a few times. The DNA of the CDR3 is TGCAGTGCTAGAGATCTGAGGGAGGGCCCAGATACGCAGTATTTT. Amino acid sequence: CSARDLREGPDTQYF. J is TRBJ2-3 and V is TRBV20-1, with 7 bases matching TRBD2. The ends lost 0 bases at V and 4 bases at J; junction bases unmatched: 7. Germline values: CDR1 DFQATT, CDR2 SNEGSKA (reference sequence). The CDR3 loop spans 15 amino acids.

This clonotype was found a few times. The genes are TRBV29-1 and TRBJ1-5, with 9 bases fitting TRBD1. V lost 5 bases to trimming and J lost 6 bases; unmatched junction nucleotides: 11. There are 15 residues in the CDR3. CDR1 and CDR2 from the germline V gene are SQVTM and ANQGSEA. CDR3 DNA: TGCAGCGTTTCCCTAGGGACAGGGTCCGGTCAGCCCCAGCATTTT. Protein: CSVSLGTGSGQPQHF.

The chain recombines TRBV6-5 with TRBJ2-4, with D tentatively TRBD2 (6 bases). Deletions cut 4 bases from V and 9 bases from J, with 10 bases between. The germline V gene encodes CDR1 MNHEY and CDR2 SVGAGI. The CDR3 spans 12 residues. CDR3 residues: CASSSIGGIQYF. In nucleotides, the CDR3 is TGTGCCAGCAGTTCCATCGGGGGCATTCAGTACTTC.

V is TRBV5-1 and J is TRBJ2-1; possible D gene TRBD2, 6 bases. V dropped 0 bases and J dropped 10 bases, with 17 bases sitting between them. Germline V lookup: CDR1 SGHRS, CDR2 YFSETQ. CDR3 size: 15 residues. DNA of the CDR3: TGCGCCAGCAGCTTGGGCGGGGACCCCCGCGAGGAGCAGTTCTTC. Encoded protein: CASSLGGDPREEQFF.

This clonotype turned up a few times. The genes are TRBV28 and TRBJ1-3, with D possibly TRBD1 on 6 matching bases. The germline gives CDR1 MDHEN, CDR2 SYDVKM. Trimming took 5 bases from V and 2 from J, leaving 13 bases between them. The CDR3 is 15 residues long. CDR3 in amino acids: CASSRRGKAGNTIYF. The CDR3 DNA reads TGTGCCAGCAGTCGCAGGGGAAAGGCTGGAAACACCATATATTTT. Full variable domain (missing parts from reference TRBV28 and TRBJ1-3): DVKVTQSSRYLVKRTGEKVFLECVQDMDHENMFWYRQDPGLGLRLIYFSYDVKMKEKGDIPEGYSVSREKKERFSLILESASTNQTSMYLCASSRRGKAGNTIYFGEGSWLTVV.

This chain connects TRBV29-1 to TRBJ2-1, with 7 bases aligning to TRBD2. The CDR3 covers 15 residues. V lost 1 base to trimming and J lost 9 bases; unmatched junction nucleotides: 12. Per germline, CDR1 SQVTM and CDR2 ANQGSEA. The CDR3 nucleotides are TGCAGCGTTGAAGTCGGAACGGGAGGAGCGTTTGAGCAGTTCTTC. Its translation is CSVEVGTGGAFEQFF.

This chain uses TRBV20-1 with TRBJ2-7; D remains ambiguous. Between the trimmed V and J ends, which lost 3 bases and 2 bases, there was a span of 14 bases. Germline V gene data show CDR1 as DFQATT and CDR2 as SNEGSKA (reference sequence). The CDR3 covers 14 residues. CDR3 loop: CSASLPGRTYEQYF. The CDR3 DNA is TGCAGTGCTAGTTTACCAGGCAGAACCTACGAGCAGTACTTC.

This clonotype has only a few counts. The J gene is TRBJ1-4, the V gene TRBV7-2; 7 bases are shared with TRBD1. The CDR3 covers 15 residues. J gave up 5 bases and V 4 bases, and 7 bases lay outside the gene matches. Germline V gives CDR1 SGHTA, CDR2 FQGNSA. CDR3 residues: CASSSHRGENEKLFF. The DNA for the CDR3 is TGTGCCAGCAGCTCCCACAGGGGTGAGAATGAAAAACTGTTTTTT.

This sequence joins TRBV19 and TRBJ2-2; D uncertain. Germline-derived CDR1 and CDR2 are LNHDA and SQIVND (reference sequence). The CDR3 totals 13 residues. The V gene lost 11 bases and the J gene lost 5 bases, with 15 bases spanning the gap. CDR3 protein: CAASAVETGELFF. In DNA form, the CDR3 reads TGTGCCGCAAGTGCCGTCGAGACCGGGGAGCTGTTTTTT.

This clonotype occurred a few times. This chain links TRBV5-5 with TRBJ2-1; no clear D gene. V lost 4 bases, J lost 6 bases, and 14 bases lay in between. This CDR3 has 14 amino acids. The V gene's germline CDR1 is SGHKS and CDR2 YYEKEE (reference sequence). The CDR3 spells CASSPSVRPNEQFF. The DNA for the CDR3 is TGTGCCAGCAGCCCATCCGTGCGGCCCAATGAGCAGTTCTTC.

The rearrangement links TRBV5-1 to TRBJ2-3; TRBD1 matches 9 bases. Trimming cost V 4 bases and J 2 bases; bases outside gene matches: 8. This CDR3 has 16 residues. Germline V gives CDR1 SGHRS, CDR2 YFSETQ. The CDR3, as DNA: TGCGCCAGCAGCCCGGCCCGGGACAGGGACACAGATACGCAGTATTTT. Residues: CASSPARDRDTDTQYF.

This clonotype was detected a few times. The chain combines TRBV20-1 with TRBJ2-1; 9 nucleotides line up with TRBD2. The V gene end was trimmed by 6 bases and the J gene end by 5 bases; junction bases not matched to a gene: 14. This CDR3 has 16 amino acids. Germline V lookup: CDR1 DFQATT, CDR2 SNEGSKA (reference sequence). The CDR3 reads CSARNGLAGLDNEQFF. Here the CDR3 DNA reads TGCAGTGCCCGAAACGGTCTAGCGGGATTGGACAATGAGCAGTTCTTC.

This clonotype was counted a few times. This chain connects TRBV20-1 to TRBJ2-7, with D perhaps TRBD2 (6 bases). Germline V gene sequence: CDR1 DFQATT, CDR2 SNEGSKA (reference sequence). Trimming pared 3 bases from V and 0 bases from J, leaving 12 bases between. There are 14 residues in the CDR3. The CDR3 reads CSASPPGDSYEQYF. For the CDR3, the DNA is TGCAGTGCTAGTCCGCCGGGGGACTCCTACGAGCAGTACTTC.

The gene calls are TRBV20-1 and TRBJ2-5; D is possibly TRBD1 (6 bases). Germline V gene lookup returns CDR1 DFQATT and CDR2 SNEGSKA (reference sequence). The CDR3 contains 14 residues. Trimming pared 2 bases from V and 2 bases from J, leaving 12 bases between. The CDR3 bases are TGCAGTGCTAGAAGACCGGGACAACAAGAGACCCAGTACTTC. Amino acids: CSARRPGQQETQYF.

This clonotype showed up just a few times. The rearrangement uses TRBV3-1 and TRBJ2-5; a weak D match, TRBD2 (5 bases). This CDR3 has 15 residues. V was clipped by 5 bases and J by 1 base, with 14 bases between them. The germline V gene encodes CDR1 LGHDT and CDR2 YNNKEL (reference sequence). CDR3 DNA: TGTGCCAGCAGCGTTCGGAGCGGCCTCCAAGAGACCCAGTACTTC. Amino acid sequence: CASSVRSGLQETQYF.

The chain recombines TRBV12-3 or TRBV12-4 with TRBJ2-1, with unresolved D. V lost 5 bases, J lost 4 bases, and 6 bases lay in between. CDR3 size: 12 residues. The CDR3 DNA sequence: TGTGCCAGCAGTCCGGTTTACAATGAGCAGTTCTTC. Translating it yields CASSPVYNEQFF.

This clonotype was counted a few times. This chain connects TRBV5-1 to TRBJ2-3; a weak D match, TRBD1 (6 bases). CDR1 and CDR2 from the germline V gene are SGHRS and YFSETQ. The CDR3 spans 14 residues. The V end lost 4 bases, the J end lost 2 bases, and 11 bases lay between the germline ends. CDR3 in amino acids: CASSIWTATDTQYF. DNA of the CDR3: TGCGCCAGCAGCATCTGGACAGCCACAGATACGCAGTATTTT.

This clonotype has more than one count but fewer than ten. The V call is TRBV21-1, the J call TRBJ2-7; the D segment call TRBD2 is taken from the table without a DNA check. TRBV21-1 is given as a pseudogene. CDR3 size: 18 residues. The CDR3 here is CASSKVPGLATMQYGQYF. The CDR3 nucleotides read TGTGCCAGCAGCAAAGTTCCGGGACTAGCGACAATGCAGTACGGGCAGTACTTC.